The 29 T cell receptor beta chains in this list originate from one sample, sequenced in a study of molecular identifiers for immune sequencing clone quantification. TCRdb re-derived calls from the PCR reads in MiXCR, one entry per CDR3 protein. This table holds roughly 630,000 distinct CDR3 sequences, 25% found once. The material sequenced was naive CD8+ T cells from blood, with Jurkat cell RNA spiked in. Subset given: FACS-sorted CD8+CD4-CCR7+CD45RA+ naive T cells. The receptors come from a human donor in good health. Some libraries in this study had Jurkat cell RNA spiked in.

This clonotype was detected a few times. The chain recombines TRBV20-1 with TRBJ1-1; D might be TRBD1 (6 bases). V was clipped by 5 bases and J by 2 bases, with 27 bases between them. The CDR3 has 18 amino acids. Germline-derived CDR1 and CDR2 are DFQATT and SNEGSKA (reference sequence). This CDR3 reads CSALRLGTTGGLNTEAFF. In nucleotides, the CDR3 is TGCAGTGCTCTTCGACTAGGGACAACCGGGGGGTTAAACACTGAAGCTTTCTTT.

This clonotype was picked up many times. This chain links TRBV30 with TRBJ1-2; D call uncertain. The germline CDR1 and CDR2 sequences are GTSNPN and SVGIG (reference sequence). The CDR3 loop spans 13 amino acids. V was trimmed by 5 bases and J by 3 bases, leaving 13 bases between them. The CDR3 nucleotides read TGTGCCTGGGATTCTGAGGCTTACTATGGCTACACCTTC. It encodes CAWDSEAYYGYTF.

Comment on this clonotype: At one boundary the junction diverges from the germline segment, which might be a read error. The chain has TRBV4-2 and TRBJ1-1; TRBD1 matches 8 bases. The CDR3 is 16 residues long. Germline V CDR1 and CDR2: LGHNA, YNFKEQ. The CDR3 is CASSQDGRGLGAEALF. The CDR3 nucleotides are TGTGCCAGCAGCCAAGATGGCAGGGGGCTTGGAGCTGAAGCTCTCTTT.

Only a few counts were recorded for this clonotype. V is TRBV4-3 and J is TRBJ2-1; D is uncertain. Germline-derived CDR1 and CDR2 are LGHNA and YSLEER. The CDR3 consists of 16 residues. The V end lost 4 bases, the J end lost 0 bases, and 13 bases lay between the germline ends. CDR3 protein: CASSPHPTSSYNEQFF. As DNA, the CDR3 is TGCGCCAGCAGCCCGCACCCTACAAGCTCCTACAATGAGCAGTTCTTC.

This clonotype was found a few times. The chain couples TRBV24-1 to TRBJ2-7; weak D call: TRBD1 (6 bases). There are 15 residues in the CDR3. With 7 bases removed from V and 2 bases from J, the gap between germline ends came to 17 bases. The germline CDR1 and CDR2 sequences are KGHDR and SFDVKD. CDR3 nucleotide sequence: TGTGCCACCAGGACAGGCCGGCCTTACCCCTACGAGCAGTACTTC. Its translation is CATRTGRPYPYEQYF.

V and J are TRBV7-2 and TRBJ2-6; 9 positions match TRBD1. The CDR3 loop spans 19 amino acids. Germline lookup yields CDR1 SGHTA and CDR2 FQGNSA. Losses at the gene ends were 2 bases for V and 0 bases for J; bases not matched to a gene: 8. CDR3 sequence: CASSLLPGTGNSGANVLTF. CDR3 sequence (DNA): TGTGCCAGCAGCTTATTGCCCGGGACAGGGAACTCTGGGGCCAACGTCCTGACTTTC.

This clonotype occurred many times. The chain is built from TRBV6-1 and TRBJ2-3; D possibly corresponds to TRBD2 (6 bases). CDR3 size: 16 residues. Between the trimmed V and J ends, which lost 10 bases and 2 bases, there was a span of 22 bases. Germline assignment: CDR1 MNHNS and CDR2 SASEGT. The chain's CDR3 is CAISGHIRPYTDTQYF. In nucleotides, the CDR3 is TGTGCCATTAGCGGCCATATTAGGCCGTACACAGATACGCAGTATTTT.

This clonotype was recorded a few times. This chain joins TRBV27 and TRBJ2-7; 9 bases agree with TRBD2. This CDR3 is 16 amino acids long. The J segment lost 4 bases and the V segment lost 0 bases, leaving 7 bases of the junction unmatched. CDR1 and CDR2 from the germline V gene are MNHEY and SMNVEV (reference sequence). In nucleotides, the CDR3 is TGTGCCAGCAGTTTATCTGGGGCGGGAGGGCCGTACGAGCAGTACTTC. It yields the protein CASSLSGAGGPYEQYF.

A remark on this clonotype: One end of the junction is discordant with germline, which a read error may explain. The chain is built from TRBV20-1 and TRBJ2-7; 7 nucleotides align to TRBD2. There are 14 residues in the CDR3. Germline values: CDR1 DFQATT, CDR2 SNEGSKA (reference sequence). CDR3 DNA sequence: TGCGGTGCTAGAGAGCTAGCGGCGCCCTACGAGCAGTACTTC. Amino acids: CGARELAAPYEQYF.

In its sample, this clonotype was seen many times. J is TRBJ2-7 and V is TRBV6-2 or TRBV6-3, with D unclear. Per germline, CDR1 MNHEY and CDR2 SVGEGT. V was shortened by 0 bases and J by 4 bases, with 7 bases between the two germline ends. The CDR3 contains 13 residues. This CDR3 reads CASSYSNRYEQYF. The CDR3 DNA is TGTGCCAGCAGTTACTCGAACCGATACGAGCAGTACTTC.

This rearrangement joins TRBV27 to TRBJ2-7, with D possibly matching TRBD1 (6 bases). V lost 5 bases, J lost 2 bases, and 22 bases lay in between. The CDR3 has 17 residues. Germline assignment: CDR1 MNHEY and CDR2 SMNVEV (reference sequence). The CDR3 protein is CASSLWPPPGQAYEQYF. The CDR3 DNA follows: TGTGCCAGCAGTCTCTGGCCCCCCCCGGGACAAGCCTACGAGCAGTACTTC.

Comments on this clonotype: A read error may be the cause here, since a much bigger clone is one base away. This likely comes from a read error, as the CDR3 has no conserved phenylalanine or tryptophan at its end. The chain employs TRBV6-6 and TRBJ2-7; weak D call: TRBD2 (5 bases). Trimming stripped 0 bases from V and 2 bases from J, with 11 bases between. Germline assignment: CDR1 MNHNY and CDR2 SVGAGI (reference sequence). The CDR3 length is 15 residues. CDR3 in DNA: TGTGCCAGCAGTTACTCGGATTGGGAGACCTACGAGCAGTACCTC. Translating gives CASSYSDWETYEQYL.

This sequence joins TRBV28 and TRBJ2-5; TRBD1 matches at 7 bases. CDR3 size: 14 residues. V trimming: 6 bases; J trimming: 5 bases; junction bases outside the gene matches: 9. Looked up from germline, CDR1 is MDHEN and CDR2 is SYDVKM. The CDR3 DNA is TGTGCCAGCAGCAGAATCGACAGGGATGAGACCCAGTACTTC. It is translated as CASSRIDRDETQYF.

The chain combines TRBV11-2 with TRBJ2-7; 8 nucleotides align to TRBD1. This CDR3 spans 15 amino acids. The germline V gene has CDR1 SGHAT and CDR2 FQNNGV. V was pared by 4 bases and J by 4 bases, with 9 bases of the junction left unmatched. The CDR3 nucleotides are TGTGCCAGCAGCTACCTGGGACAGGTTATATACGAGCAGTACTTC. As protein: CASSYLGQVIYEQYF.

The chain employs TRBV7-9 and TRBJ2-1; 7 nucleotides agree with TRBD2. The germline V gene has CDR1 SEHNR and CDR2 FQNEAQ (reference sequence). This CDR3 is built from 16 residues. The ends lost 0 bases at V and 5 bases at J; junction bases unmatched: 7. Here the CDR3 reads CASSLAPAGWDNEQFF. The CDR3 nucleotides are TGTGCCAGCAGCTTAGCCCCAGCGGGATGGGACAATGAGCAGTTCTTC. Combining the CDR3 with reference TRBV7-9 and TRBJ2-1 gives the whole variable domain DTGVSQNPRHKITKRGQNVTFRCDPISEHNRLYWYRQTLGQGPEFLTYFQNEAQLEKSRLLSDRFSAERPKGSFSTLEIQRTEQGDSAMYLCASSLAPAGWDNEQFFGPGTRLTVL.

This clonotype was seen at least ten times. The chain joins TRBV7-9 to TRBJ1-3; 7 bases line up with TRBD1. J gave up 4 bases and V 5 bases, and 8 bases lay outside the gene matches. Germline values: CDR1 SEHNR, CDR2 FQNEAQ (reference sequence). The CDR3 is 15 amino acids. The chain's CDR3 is CASSPQGGFGNTIYF. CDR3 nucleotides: TGTGCCAGCAGCCCGCAGGGGGGATTCGGAAACACCATATATTTT.

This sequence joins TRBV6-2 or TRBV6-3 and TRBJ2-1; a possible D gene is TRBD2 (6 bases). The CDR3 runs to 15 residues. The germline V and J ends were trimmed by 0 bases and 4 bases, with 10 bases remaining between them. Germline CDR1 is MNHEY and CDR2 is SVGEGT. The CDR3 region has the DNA TGTGCCAGCAGTTACTCTTTGGGAGGATACAATGAGCAGTTCTTC. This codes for CASSYSLGGYNEQFF.

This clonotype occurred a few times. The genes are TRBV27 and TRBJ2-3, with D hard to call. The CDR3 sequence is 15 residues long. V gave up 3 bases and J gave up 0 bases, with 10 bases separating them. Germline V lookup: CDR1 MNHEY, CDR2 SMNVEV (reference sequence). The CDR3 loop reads CASSFKSISTDTQYF. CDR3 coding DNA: TGTGCCAGCAGTTTTAAATCGATAAGCACAGATACGCAGTATTTT.

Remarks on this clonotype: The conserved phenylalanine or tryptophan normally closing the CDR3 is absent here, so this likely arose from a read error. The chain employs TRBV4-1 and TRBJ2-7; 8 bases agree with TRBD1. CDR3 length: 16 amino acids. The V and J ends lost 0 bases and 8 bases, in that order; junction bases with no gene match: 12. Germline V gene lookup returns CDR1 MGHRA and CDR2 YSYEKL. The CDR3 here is CASSQDLRTGFDQQYI. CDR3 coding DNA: TGCGCCAGCAGCCAAGATCTAAGGACAGGGTTCGATCAGCAGTACATC.

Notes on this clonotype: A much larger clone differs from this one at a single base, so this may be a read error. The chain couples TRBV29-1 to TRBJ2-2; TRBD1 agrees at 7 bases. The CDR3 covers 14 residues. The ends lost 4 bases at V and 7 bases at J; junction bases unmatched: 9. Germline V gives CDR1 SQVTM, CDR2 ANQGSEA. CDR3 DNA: TGCAGCGTTGCGATGCAGGGGGTCCGCGGGGAGCTGTTTTTT. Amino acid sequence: CSVAMQGVRGELFF.

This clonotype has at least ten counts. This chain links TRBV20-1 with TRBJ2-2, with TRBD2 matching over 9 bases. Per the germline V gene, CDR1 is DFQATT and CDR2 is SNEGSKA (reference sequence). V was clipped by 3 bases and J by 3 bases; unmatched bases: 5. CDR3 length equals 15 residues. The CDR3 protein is CSASFAGGHTGELFF. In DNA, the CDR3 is TGCAGTGCTAGTTTCGCGGGGGGGCACACCGGGGAGCTGTTTTTT.

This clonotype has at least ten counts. The CDR3 sequence: CASTWGQGYEQYF. The DNA of the CDR3 is TGTGCCAGCACCTGGGGGCAGGGCTACGAGCAGTACTTC. The gene calls are TRBV2 and TRBJ2-7; D may be TRBD1 (6 bases). The V end was cut by 7 bases, the J end by 3 bases, with 13 bases between. Germline V gene lookup returns CDR1 SNHLY and CDR2 FYNNEI. The CDR3 is 13 residues long. The full variable domain, its missing parts supplied by reference TRBV2 and TRBJ2-7, is EPEVTQTPSHQVTQMGQEVILRCVPISNHLYFYWYRQILGQKVEFLVSFYNNEISEKSEIFDDQFSVERPDGSNFTLKIRSTKLEDSAMYFCASTWGQGYEQYFGPGTRLTVT.

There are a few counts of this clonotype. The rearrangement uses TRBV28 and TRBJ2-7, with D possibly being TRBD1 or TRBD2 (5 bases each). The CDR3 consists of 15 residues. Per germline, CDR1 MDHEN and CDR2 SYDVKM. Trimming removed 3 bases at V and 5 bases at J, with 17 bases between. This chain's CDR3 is CASSFRGILFDEQYF. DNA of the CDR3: TGTGCCAGCAGTTTCCGGGGCATCCTATTTGACGAGCAGTACTTC.

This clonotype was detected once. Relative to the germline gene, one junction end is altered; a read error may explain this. In DNA form, the CDR3 reads TGTGCCAGCAGCTTAGGGGCCGGGACAGGGGAGACCCAGAACTTC. Residues: CASSLGAGTGETQNF. The chain joins TRBV7-9 to TRBJ2-5, with 10 bases fitting TRBD1. CDR3 length: 15 amino acids. CDR1 is SEHNR, CDR2 FQNEAQ, per germline (reference sequence).

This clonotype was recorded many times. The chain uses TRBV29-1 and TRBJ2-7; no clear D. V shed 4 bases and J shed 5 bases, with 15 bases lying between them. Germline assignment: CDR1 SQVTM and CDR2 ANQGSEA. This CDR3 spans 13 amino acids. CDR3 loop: CSVVLGVENEQYF. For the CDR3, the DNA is TGCAGCGTTGTGTTGGGTGTGGAGAACGAGCAGTACTTC.

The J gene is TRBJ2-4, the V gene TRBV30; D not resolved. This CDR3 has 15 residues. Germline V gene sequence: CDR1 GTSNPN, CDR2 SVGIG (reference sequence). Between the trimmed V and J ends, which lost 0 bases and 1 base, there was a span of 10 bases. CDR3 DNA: TGTGCCTGGAGTGTACTTCCCCTGGCCAAAAACATTCAGTACTTC. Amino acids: CAWSVLPLAKNIQYF.

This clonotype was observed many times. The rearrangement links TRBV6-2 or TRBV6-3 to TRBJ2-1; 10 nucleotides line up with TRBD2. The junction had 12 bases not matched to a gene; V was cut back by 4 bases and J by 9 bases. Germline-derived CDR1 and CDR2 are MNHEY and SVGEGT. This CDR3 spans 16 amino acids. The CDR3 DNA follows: TGTGCCAGCAGTTCCCCTGGGAGCGGGGGGGAGGTTGAGCAGTTCTTC. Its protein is CASSSPGSGGEVEQFF.

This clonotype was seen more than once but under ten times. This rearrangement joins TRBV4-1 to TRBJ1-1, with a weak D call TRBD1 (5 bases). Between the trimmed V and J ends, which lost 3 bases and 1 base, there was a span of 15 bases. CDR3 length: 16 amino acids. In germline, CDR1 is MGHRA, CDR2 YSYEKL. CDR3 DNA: TGCGCCAGCAGCCAGGAGGGGCCATCTGAGAACACTGAAGCTTTCTTT. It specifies CASSQEGPSENTEAFF.

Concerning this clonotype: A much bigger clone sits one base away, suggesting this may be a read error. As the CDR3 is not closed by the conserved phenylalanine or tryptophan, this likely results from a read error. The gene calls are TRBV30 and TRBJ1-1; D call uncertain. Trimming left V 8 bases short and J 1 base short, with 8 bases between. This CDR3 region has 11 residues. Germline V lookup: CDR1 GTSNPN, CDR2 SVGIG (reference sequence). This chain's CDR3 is CASHGNTEAFL. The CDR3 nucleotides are TGTGCCAGTCACGGGAACACTGAAGCTTTCCTT.